Listed below are T cell receptor beta chains from one sample, sequenced in a study of blood T cell repertoires in COVID-19. This table comes from immunoSEQ multiplex PCR, and its TCRdb copy is limited to in-frame clones, with some not included. The data show around 300,000 clones, 90% seen once. Sequenced sample: PBMCs or T cells enriched from blood (not recorded which). The receptors were gathered from a woman aged 18-29 years with acute COVID-19. Both conserved end residues are part of each CDR3. A D gene is named only where the DNA matches it firmly. Clone size, where shown, is once, few, many, or a class for clones that have expanded.

>TRBD2|NA|TRBJ2-2|TRBV13
CASSSGLAGATGELFF
TGTGCCAGCAGCTCCGGACTAGCGGGGGCCACCGGGGAGCTGTTTTTT
>NA|NA|TRBJ1-4|TRBV15
CATSSHLKGEKLFF
TGTGCCACCAGCAGCCACCTAAAGGGGGAAAAACTGTTTTTT
>TRBD1|NA|TRBJ2-7|TRBV4-1
CASSQDLGTDYEQYF
TGCGCCAGCAGCCAAGATCTCGGGACAGACTACGAGCAGTACTTC
>NA|NA|TRBJ1-1|TRBV15
CATSRTRGAYTEAFF
TGTGCCACCAGCAGAACGCGGGGGGCGTACACTGAAGCTTTCTTT
>TRBD2|NA|TRBJ2-7|TRBV10-3
CAISEGREYEQYF
TGTGCCATCAGTGAGGGGCGGGAGTACGAGCAGTACTTC
>TRBD1|NA|TRBJ2-7|TRBV27
CASRHRDRAKEQYF
TGTGCCAGCAGACACCGGGACAGGGCTAAAGAGCAGTACTTC
>TRBD2|NA|TRBJ2-7|TRBV6-5
CASSSGSGSYEQYF
TGTGCCAGCAGTTCGGGTAGCGGGAGCTACGAGCAGTACTTC
>TRBD1|NA|TRBJ2-5|TRBV5-4
CASSPRDRGAETQYF
TGTGCCAGCAGCCCTCGGGACAGGGGTGCGGAGACCCAGTACTTC
>TRBD1|NA|TRBJ1-2|TRBV27
CASSLKGADYGYTF
TGTGCCAGCAGTTTAAAGGGGGCAGACTATGGCTACACCTTC
>TRBD1|NA|TRBJ2-1|TRBV7-9
CASSLTGQDNEQFF
TGTGCCAGCAGCTTAACCGGACAGGACAATGAGCAGTTCTTC
>NA|once|TRBJ1-5|TRBV15
CATSLRSYSNQPQHF
TGTGCCACCAGCCTTAGAAGTTATAGCAATCAGCCCCAGCATTTT
>TRBD1|once|TRBJ1-3|TRBV18
CASSPTGASSGNTIYF
TGTGCCAGCTCACCAACAGGGGCTTCCTCTGGAAACACCATATATTTT
>TRBD1|NA|TRBJ1-2|TRBV27
CASSLVRTGGLDGYTF
TGTGCCAGCAGTTTAGTTAGGACAGGGGGCTTGGATGGCTACACCTTC
>TRBD1|NA|TRBJ1-1|TRBV12-3/TRBV12-4
CASSRRQGAEAFF
TGTGCCAGCAGCCGGAGGCAGGGGGCTGAAGCTTTCTTT
>TRBD1|NA|TRBJ2-2|TRBV5-5
CASSSDRGLYTGELFF
TGTGCCAGCAGCTCCGACAGGGGGCTTTACACCGGGGAGCTGTTTTTT
>TRBD2|NA|TRBJ2-7|TRBV18
CASSTRTSYDEQYF
TGTGCCAGCTCAACCAGGACTAGCTATGACGAGCAGTACTTC
>NA|NA|TRBJ1-1|TRBV19
CLQGSTEAFF
TGTTTACAGGGAAGCACTGAAGCTTTCTTT
>TRBD1|NA|TRBJ2-1|TRBV29-1
CSVRTGALVDRARFF
TGCAGCGTACGGACAGGGGCCCTAGTAGACAGGGCTCGATTCTTC
>TRBD1|NA|TRBJ2-7|TRBV24-1
CATSDRTGTYEQYF
TGTGCCACCAGTGATCGGACAGGGACTTACGAGCAGTACTTC
>NA|NA|TRBJ2-1|TRBV27
CASRPSRNSYNEQFF
TGTGCCAGCAGACCTAGCCGAAACTCCTACAATGAGCAGTTCTTC
>TRBD1|NA|TRBJ1-4|TRBV5-1
CASSPDRGATNEKLFF
TGCGCCAGCAGCCCCGACAGGGGAGCAACTAATGAAAAACTGTTTTTT
>TRBD1|NA|TRBJ2-3|TRBV3-1/TRBV3-2
CASSPGQGADTQYF
TGTGCCAGCAGCCCCGGACAGGGGGCGGATACGCAGTATTTT
>NA|NA|TRBJ1-4|TRBV4-2
CASSQVAEKLFF
TGTGCCAGCAGCCAAGTAGCTGAAAAACTGTTTTTT